This entry lists 29 T cell receptor beta chains sequenced from one sample in a study of shared clonotypes between healthy human individuals. Profiling relied on immunoSEQ multiplex PCR, and the TCRdb table lists in-frame clones only, not all of them. The sample shows over a million clones, about 75% of them seen only once. Sequences were obtained from memory CD4+ T cells sorted from blood. Subset described: CD45RA-negative fraction. The receptors here all came from a man between 18 and 29 years old in good health.

V gene TRBV30 combines with J gene TRBJ1-1, with 8 positions matching TRBD1. The CDR3 loop spans 13 amino acids. J lost 7 bases, V lost 2 bases, and 6 bases had no gene match. Germline V gives CDR1 GTSNPN, CDR2 SVGIG (reference sequence). The CDR3 spells CAWSRDRTLEAFF. CDR3 nucleotide sequence: TGTGCCTGGAGTAGGGACAGGACCCTTGAAGCTTTCTTT.

This sequence joins TRBV5-1 and TRBJ1-4; no reliable D call. Trimming removed 2 bases at V and 5 bases at J, with 10 bases between. The CDR3 totals 14 residues. Germline values: CDR1 SGHRS, CDR2 YFSETQ. In nucleotides, the CDR3 is TGCGCCAGCAGCTTCGGAGGGCGAAATGAAAAACTGTTTTTT. The encoded protein is CASSFGGRNEKLFF.

The genes are TRBV5-6 and TRBJ2-7; D is tentatively TRBD1 or TRBD2 (6 bases each). Germline V gene data show CDR1 as SGHDT and CDR2 as YYEEEE. The CDR3 is 14 amino acids. V was clipped by 5 bases and J by 2 bases, with 14 bases between them. The CDR3 reads CASRAGHGAYEQYF. For the CDR3, the DNA is TGTGCCAGCAGGGCGGGACACGGGGCCTACGAGCAGTACTTC.

This clone was recorded a few times. J is TRBJ2-3 and V is TRBV19, with 9 bases fitting TRBD1. Germline V gene lookup returns CDR1 LNHDA and CDR2 SQIVND (reference sequence). The V gene end was trimmed by 7 bases and the J gene end by 4 bases; junction bases not matched to a gene: 9. The CDR3 runs to 15 residues. CDR3 in DNA: TGTGCCAGTATTCAGACAGGGGGGTCCTCAGATACGCAGTATTTT. It yields the protein CASIQTGGSSDTQYF. Full variable domain (rest looked up from reference TRBV19 and TRBJ2-3): DGGITQSPKYLFRKEGQNVTLSCEQNLNHDAMYWYRQDPGQGLRLIYYSQIVNDFQKGDIAEGYSVSREKKESFPLTVTSAQKNPTAFYLCASIQTGGSSDTQYFGPGTRLTVL.

This clone was seen only once. The V call is TRBV5-1, the J call TRBJ1-1; D perhaps matches TRBD1 (5 bases). CDR1 is SGHRS and CDR2 is YFSETQ in the germline V gene. Trimming removed 4 bases at V and 7 bases at J, with 20 bases between. This CDR3 has 15 residues. The CDR3 spells CASSAQSGTRSEAFF. In DNA form, the CDR3 reads TGCGCCAGCAGCGCTCAATCAGGGACTCGGAGTGAAGCTTTCTTT.

The rearrangement uses TRBV28 and TRBJ2-1; 8 bases align to TRBD1. This CDR3 contains 15 residues. V lost 6 bases, J lost 1 base, and 5 bases stayed unmatched. Per the germline V gene, CDR1 is MDHEN and CDR2 is SYDVKM. CDR3 nucleotides: TGTGCCAGCAGAGAAACAGGGGGGTCCTACAATGAGCAGTTCTTC. Its translation: CASRETGGSYNEQFF.

The chain uses TRBV2 and TRBJ2-1; D gene ambiguous. Germline V gives CDR1 SNHLY, CDR2 FYNNEI. The CDR3 sequence is 17 residues long. V was cut by 7 bases and J by 7 bases, with 26 bases left in between. For the CDR3, the DNA is TGTGCCAGCATCCTAAGCCCACAGCGCCGGTTGGGGAATGAGCAGTTCTTC. It translates to CASILSPQRRLGNEQFF.

This chain's CDR3 is CASSLYPLSGGGYTF. For the CDR3, the DNA is TGTGCCAGCAGTTTATATCCCTTGTCAGGGGGAGGCTACACCTTC. The gene calls are TRBV28 and TRBJ1-2, with 7 bases matching TRBD1. The J segment lost 8 bases and the V segment lost 1 base, leaving 10 bases of the junction unmatched. Germline V gene data show CDR1 as MDHEN and CDR2 as SYDVKM. The CDR3 contains 15 residues.

V gene TRBV6-6 combines with J gene TRBJ2-2; no clear D. CDR1 is MNHNY, CDR2 SVGAGI, per germline (reference sequence). This CDR3 has 13 amino acids. Trimming stripped 7 bases from V and 1 base from J, with 7 bases between. CDR3 in amino acids: CASNRWNTGELFF. The CDR3 DNA reads TGTGCCAGCAATAGGTGGAACACCGGGGAGCTGTTTTTT.

This chain links TRBV4-3 with TRBJ1-4, with a tentative D call TRBD1 (5 bases). Germline CDR1 is LGHNA and CDR2 is YSLEER. The CDR3 runs to 16 residues. The V gene lost 0 bases and the J gene lost 6 bases, with 14 bases spanning the gap. CDR3 sequence: CASSQDHGGNDEKLFF. CDR3 coding DNA: TGCGCCAGCAGCCAAGATCATGGGGGAAACGATGAAAAACTGTTTTTT.

To note about this clone: Since a far larger clone is one base different, this is likely a read error. Other DNA sequences in this specimen translate into the identical CDR3. V usage is TRBV7-9 and J usage is TRBJ2-5; D gene unclear. V lost 5 bases and J 2 bases, leaving 3 bases between the germline ends. The CDR3 length is 11 residues. CDR1 SEHNR and CDR2 FQNEAQ come from the germline V gene (reference sequence). The CDR3 sequence is CASSVQETQYF. As DNA, the CDR3 is TGTGCCAGCAGCGTACAAGAGACCCAGTACTTC.

V and J are TRBV19 and TRBJ2-7; 8 bases are shared with TRBD1. This CDR3 contains 14 residues. V was clipped by 6 bases and J by 6 bases; unmatched bases: 10. Germline CDR1 LNHDA, CDR2 SQIVND (reference sequence). The CDR3 DNA sequence: TGTGCCAGTAGCCCGGTCAGGGGGCTTGGCGAGCAGTACTTC. Encoded protein: CASSPVRGLGEQYF.

The rearrangement joins TRBV7-9 to TRBJ1-5; D call uncertain. V lost 1 base and J 0 bases, leaving 4 bases between the germline ends. CDR3 length equals 14 residues. Germline lookup yields CDR1 SEHNR and CDR2 FQNEAQ (reference sequence). The CDR3 region is CASSLENSNQPQHF. The CDR3 coding sequence is TGTGCCAGCAGCTTAGAAAATAGCAATCAGCCCCAGCATTTT.

A single count supports this clone. The chain combines TRBV18 with TRBJ2-1, with a tentative D call TRBD1 (5 bases). The V end was cut by 3 bases, the J end by 0 bases, with 9 bases between. The germline V gene has CDR1 KGHSH and CDR2 LQKENI. This CDR3 spans 15 amino acids. In DNA, the CDR3 is TGTGCCAGCTCACCGGACATGAGCTCCTACAATGAGCAGTTCTTC. Its translation is CASSPDMSSYNEQFF.

This clone showed up just a few times. The rearrangement links TRBV19 to TRBJ1-4; D not resolved. CDR1 LNHDA and CDR2 SQIVND come from the germline V gene (reference sequence). V dropped 8 bases and J dropped 8 bases, with 18 bases sitting between them. This CDR3 has 14 residues. This CDR3 reads CASGGRPQTEKLFF. CDR3 nucleotide sequence: TGTGCCAGTGGAGGCAGACCCCAGACGGAAAAACTGTTTTTT.

The chain employs TRBV5-1 and TRBJ1-3; no firm D call. The CDR3 is 14 amino acids. Looked up from germline, CDR1 is SGHRS and CDR2 is YFSETQ. The V end lost 4 bases, the J end lost 4 bases, and 12 bases lay between the germline ends. The DNA of the CDR3 is TGCGCCAGCAGCCCCGAAAAGTCCGGAAACACCATATATTTT. Residues: CASSPEKSGNTIYF.

The rearrangement joins TRBV4-3 to TRBJ2-2; maybe TRBD2 (6 bases). Germline loops: CDR1 LGHNA, CDR2 YSLEER. There are 15 residues in the CDR3. Trimming took 0 bases from V and 5 from J, leaving 10 bases between them. The CDR3, as DNA: TGCGCCAGCAGCCAAGATCCCGGGACTACCGGGGAGCTGTTTTTT. Translated: CASSQDPGTTGELFF.

Only one count was recorded for this clone. The chain uses TRBV9 and TRBJ1-4, with D hard to call. The CDR3 sequence is 15 residues long. V was shortened by 0 bases and J by 0 bases, with 6 bases between the two germline ends. Per the germline V gene, CDR1 is SGDLS and CDR2 is YYNGEE. CDR3 bases: TGTGCCAGCAGCGTAGACTCAACAACTAATGAAAAACTGTTTTTT. Protein sequence: CASSVDSTTNEKLFF. Full variable domain (remainder filled in from reference TRBV9 and TRBJ1-4): DSGVTQTPKHLITATGQRVTLRCSPRSGDLSVYWYQQSLDQGLQFLIQYYNGEERAKGNILERFSAQQFPDLHSELNLSSLELGDSALYFCASSVDSTTNEKLFFGSGTQLSVL.

The chain has TRBV19 and TRBJ2-2; D tentatively fits TRBD1 or TRBD2 (5 bases each). The germline gives CDR1 LNHDA, CDR2 SQIVND (reference sequence). With 3 bases removed from V and 6 bases from J, the gap between germline ends came to 11 bases. The CDR3 is 14 amino acids. CDR3: CASSIWGTSGELFF. CDR3 bases: TGTGCCAGTAGTATTTGGGGGACCTCCGGGGAGCTGTTTTTT.

The rearrangement joins TRBV2 to TRBJ2-3; 8 positions match TRBD2. Trimming at V came to 7 bases and at J to 0 bases, leaving 6 bases not matched to a gene. Germline CDR1 SNHLY, CDR2 FYNNEI. The CDR3 loop spans 15 amino acids. The CDR3 here is CASKVASGSTDTQYF. DNA for the CDR3: TGTGCCAGCAAGGTGGCTAGCGGGAGCACAGATACGCAGTATTTT.

The V gene is TRBV6-5, the J gene TRBJ1-1; D is unresolved. V lost 0 bases and J lost 4, with 6 bases in between. Germline lookup yields CDR1 MNHEY and CDR2 SVGAGI. The CDR3 is made up of 13 amino acids. The CDR3 bases are TGTGCCAGCAGTTACTCAGAGGGCACTGAAGCTTTCTTT. Amino acid sequence: CASSYSEGTEAFF.

V usage is TRBV7-8 and J usage is TRBJ2-7, with D possibly being TRBD2 (6 bases). Germline CDR1 is SGHVS and CDR2 is FQNEAQ. The V and J ends lost 3 bases and 7 bases respectively, with 13 bases between them. This CDR3 has 13 amino acids. DNA of the CDR3: TGTGCCAGCAGCTTCGGGGAGGCGGGAGAGCAGTACTTC. It codes for CASSFGEAGEQYF. Full variable domain (rest looked up from reference TRBV7-8 and TRBJ2-7): GAGVSQSPRYKVAKRGQDVALRCDPISGHVSLFWYQQALGQGPEFLTYFQNEAQLDKSGLPSDRFFAERPEGSVSTLKIQRTQQEDSAVYLCASSFGEAGEQYFGPGTRLTVT.

This clone has just one count. Other DNA variants within this sample encode the same CDR3. This chain joins TRBV6-5 and TRBJ2-7; 10 bases are a match to TRBD2. Germline CDR1 reads MNHEY; CDR2 reads SVGAGI. The CDR3 loop spans 15 amino acids. V was pared by 0 bases and J by 3 bases, with 2 bases of the junction left unmatched. CDR3 region: CASSYSASGSYEQYF. The CDR3 nucleotides read TGTGCCAGCAGTTACTCGGCTAGCGGGAGCTACGAGCAGTACTTC.

This chain uses TRBV18 with TRBJ1-5; tentative D call: TRBD1 (6 bases). V lost 1 base and J lost 7, with 11 bases in between. The germline V gene has CDR1 KGHSH and CDR2 LQKENI. The CDR3 covers 14 residues. CDR3 sequence: CASSPQGRGQPQHF. The CDR3 DNA follows: TGTGCCAGCTCACCACAGGGGAGGGGGCAGCCCCAGCATTTT.

The chain has TRBV7-8 and TRBJ1-4; D is uncertain. Germline CDR1 and CDR2: SGHVS and FQNEAQ. Trimming took off 3 bases at V and 0 bases at J, with 8 bases between the two ends. CDR3 length: 15 residues. The CDR3: CASSFVPATNEKLFF. The CDR3 region has the DNA TGTGCCAGCAGCTTCGTACCTGCAACTAATGAAAAACTGTTTTTT.

The V call is TRBV6-1, the J call TRBJ1-1; 10 bases match TRBD1. V trimming: 4 bases; J trimming: 1 base; junction bases outside the gene matches: 6. This CDR3 is 16 amino acids long. In germline, CDR1 is MNHNS, CDR2 SASEGT. The chain's CDR3 is CASSGQGALRNTEAFF. CDR3 bases: TGTGCCAGCAGTGGACAGGGGGCTCTGCGGAACACTGAAGCTTTCTTT.

V usage is TRBV6-5 and J usage is TRBJ2-3, with D unclear. The germline gives CDR1 MNHEY, CDR2 SVGAGI. V lost 7 bases and J lost 3, with 14 bases in between. This CDR3 has 14 residues. CDR3 coding DNA: TGTGCCAGCACTACGGGTCCCTATACAGATACGCAGTATTTT. Amino acid sequence: CASTTGPYTDTQYF.

This chain links TRBV5-1 with TRBJ1-2, with TRBD1 matching 10 bases. Germline values: CDR1 SGHRS, CDR2 YFSETQ. The CDR3 consists of 16 residues. V lost 0 bases and J lost 2; bases outside the gene matches: 4. CDR3 region: CASSLGQGALNYGYTF. DNA for the CDR3: TGCGCCAGCAGCTTGGGACAGGGGGCATTAAACTATGGCTACACCTTC.

There are a few counts of this clone. The chain carries TRBV7-9 and TRBJ2-3, with D possibly TRBD1 on 6 matching bases. V lost 3 bases and J lost 4, with 11 bases in between. The CDR3 sequence is 14 residues long. Per germline, CDR1 SEHNR and CDR2 FQNEAQ (reference sequence). The CDR3: CASSLTSGADTQYF. Written as DNA, the CDR3 is TGTGCCAGCAGCTTGACCTCAGGGGCAGATACGCAGTATTTT.